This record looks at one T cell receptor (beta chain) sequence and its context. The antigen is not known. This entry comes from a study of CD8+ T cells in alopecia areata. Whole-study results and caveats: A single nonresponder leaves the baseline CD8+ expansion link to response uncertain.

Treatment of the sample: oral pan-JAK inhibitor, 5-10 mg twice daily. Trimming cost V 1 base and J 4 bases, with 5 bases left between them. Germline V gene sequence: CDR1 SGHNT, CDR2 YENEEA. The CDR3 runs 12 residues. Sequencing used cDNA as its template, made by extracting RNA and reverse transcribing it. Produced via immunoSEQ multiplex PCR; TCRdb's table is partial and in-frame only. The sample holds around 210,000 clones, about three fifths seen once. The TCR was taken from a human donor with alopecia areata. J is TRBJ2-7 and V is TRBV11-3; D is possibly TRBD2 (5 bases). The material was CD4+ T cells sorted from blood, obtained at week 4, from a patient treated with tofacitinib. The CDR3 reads CASSLAGYEQYF. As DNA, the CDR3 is TGTGCCAGCAGCTTAGCGGGATACGAGCAGTACTTC.